Shown below are 20 T cell receptor beta chains from a single sample sequenced in a study of regulatory T cells in long-lasting Graves disease (dated by TCRdb to about 2021). The intended sense of this specimen's time point label: newly diagnosed GD, antithyroid drugs for less than 3 months. For both TCR sequencing and RNA sequencing, RNA was extracted from PBMCs in TRIzol. Library preparation was by multiplex PCR. Sequencing instrument: Illumina HiSeq 4000. CDR3 regions were amplified by Arm-PCR with iRepertoire HTBI primers to construct TCR beta libraries. The public reads were run again by TCRdb, first through fastp at Q25 and then through MiXCR, and only productive beta chains were kept. CDR3 protein duplicates are merged, each entry listing the most common genes and DNA. A total of about 620,000 distinct CDR3 sequences appear in this sample, 16% of them only once. The ten largest account for around 19% of the sample.

These data also formed part of another study, on T cells in Graves' hyperthyroidism and ophthalmopathy.

Sequenced here: peripheral blood mononuclear cells (PBMCs), sampled at new diagnosis, from a patient treated with antithyroid drugs. These receptors came from a woman aged 25 to 39 with Graves disease. Donor details come from another sample of the same person, matched by shared clones.

This clonotype showed up many times. This chain uses TRBV27 with TRBJ2-1; unclear D gene. Trimming stripped 0 bases from V and 9 bases from J, with 12 bases between. Germline V CDR1 and CDR2: MNHEY, SMNVEV (reference sequence). The CDR3 spans 14 residues. The CDR3 protein is CASSLSDRFGEQFF. The CDR3 nucleotides are TGTGCCAGCAGTTTATCGGATAGGTTCGGTGAGCAGTTCTTC.

The chain links TRBV5-1 to TRBJ2-7, with 9 positions matching TRBD2. This CDR3 contains 14 residues. J was trimmed by 3 bases and V by 7 bases; bases with no gene match: 8. CDR1 and CDR2 from the germline V gene are SGHRS and YFSETQ. The CDR3 sequence is CASGSGAGGYEQYF. CDR3 sequence (DNA): TGCGCCAGCGGTTCAGGAGCGGGGGGCTACGAGCAGTACTTC.

This clonotype has just a few counts. V usage is TRBV11-2 and J usage is TRBJ2-1, with 7 bases lining up with TRBD2. Looked up from germline, CDR1 is SGHAT and CDR2 is FQNNGV. The CDR3 runs 17 residues. The J segment lost 6 bases and the V segment lost 2 bases, leaving 13 bases of the junction unmatched. The CDR3 region is CASSLNSPTSSANEQFF. Here the CDR3 DNA reads TGTGCCAGCAGCTTAAACTCCCCGACTAGCTCCGCCAATGAGCAGTTCTTC.

This clonotype was observed at least ten times. J is TRBJ2-7 and V is TRBV27, with D unclear. V was pared by 6 bases and J by 9 bases, with 18 bases between. The germline V gene has CDR1 MNHEY and CDR2 SMNVEV (reference sequence). The CDR3 is 13 amino acids. The CDR3 loop is CASSQNPPLGQYF. CDR3 DNA sequence: TGTGCCAGCAGCCAGAACCCCCCTTTGGGGCAGTACTTC.

The chain joins TRBV6-1 to TRBJ2-3, with TRBD2 matching 11 bases. V was pared by 6 bases and J by 2 bases, with 7 bases of the junction left unmatched. The CDR3 has 16 residues. The germline gives CDR1 MNHNS, CDR2 SASEGT. The CDR3 sequence is CASRGGTSGHTDTQYF. CDR3 nucleotides: TGTGCCAGCAGGGGCGGGACTAGCGGCCACACAGATACGCAGTATTTT.

This clonotype was counted at least ten times. This sequence joins TRBV5-1 and TRBJ2-7, with D possibly matching TRBD1 (5 bases). The V and J ends lost 2 bases and 3 bases respectively, with 12 bases between them. The CDR3 is 14 amino acids. Looked up from germline, CDR1 is SGHRS and CDR2 is YFSETQ. The CDR3, as DNA: TGCGCCAGCAGCTTTCAGGGTGCTGACTACGAGCAGTACTTC. This gives the protein CASSFQGADYEQYF.

This clonotype has ten or more counts. The V gene is TRBV28, the J gene TRBJ2-7; 8 bases align to TRBD2. Losses at the gene ends were 5 bases for V and 5 bases for J; bases not matched to a gene: 5. The CDR3 length is 13 residues. Germline V gives CDR1 MDHEN, CDR2 SYDVKM. The CDR3 protein is CASSPGGGDEQYF. For the CDR3, the DNA is TGTGCCAGCAGTCCCGGGGGGGGGGACGAGCAGTACTTC.

The chain couples TRBV28 to TRBJ2-5; D gene unclear. The CDR3 length is 12 residues. The germline V gene encodes CDR1 MDHEN and CDR2 SYDVKM. The V and J ends lost 3 bases and 13 bases respectively, with 15 bases between them. This chain's CDR3 is CASSFSRQAMYF. DNA of the CDR3: TGTGCCAGCAGTTTTTCAAGGCAGGCAATGTACTTC.

The chain employs TRBV20-1 and TRBJ2-3; TRBD2 might be the D (5 bases). Trimming stripped 3 bases from V and 5 bases from J, with 18 bases between. The length of the CDR3 is 15 residues. Looked up from germline, CDR1 is DFQATT and CDR2 is SNEGSKA (reference sequence). CDR3 in DNA: TGCAGTGCTAGTACCCTATGGGATCGGGGAGATACGCAGTATTTT. Encoded protein: CSASTLWDRGDTQYF.

This clonotype was seen many times. This chain joins TRBV2 and TRBJ2-3; D call uncertain. The CDR3 sequence is 15 residues long. The germline V gene has CDR1 SNHLY and CDR2 FYNNEI. V lost 2 bases, J lost 0 bases, and 9 bases lay in between. The CDR3 loop reads CASSERKLSTDTQYF. In DNA form, the CDR3 reads TGTGCCAGCAGTGAACGGAAACTTAGCACAGATACGCAGTATTTT.

V gene TRBV20-1 combines with J gene TRBJ2-3, with 10 positions matching TRBD2. The V and J ends lost 4 bases and 0 bases, in that order; junction bases with no gene match: 7. Looked up from germline, CDR1 is DFQATT and CDR2 is SNEGSKA (reference sequence). This CDR3 comprises 16 residues. CDR3 DNA: TGCAGTGCTAAACTAGCGGGACTCGCTAGCACAGATACGCAGTATTTT. Translated: CSAKLAGLASTDTQYF.

This clonotype was counted ten times or more. V gene TRBV28 combines with J gene TRBJ1-5; tentatively, D is TRBD1 (5 bases). The germline CDR1 and CDR2 sequences are MDHEN and SYDVKM. The germline V and J ends were trimmed by 6 bases and 3 bases, with 21 bases remaining between them. There are 17 residues in the CDR3. CDR3 coding DNA: TGTGCCAGCAGCCCGGATTTTGGGGACCGAGCCAATCAGCCCCAGCATTTT. Protein sequence: CASSPDFGDRANQPQHF.

With respect to this clonotype: A read error may explain this, as a much larger clone is one base away. The V and J genes are TRBV6-9 and TRBJ2-7, with no clear D. The CDR3 covers 12 residues. V shed 4 bases and J shed 7 bases, with 11 bases lying between them. Germline V gene data show CDR1 as MNHGY and CDR2 as SVAAGI. The CDR3 here is CASSCPDLEQYF. CDR3 nucleotide sequence: TGTGCCAGCAGTTGCCCAGACCTGGAGCAGTACTTC.

V usage is TRBV5-1 and J usage is TRBJ2-4, with 7 bases matching TRBD1. The CDR3 extends over 16 amino acids. Germline V gene sequence: CDR1 SGHRS, CDR2 YFSETQ. The trim removed 1 base at V and 4 bases at J, leaving 8 bases unmatched. This CDR3 reads CASSLWDSGGKNIQYF. The CDR3 DNA sequence: TGCGCCAGCAGCTTGTGGGACAGCGGCGGGAAAAACATTCAGTACTTC.

This clonotype was detected ten times or more. The DNA of the CDR3 is TGTGCCAGCAGTTCAGCCGACAGGGTGGAGACCCAGTACTTC. It yields the protein CASSSADRVETQYF. V gene TRBV28 combines with J gene TRBJ2-5; 7 nucleotides line up with TRBD1. CDR1 is MDHEN and CDR2 is SYDVKM in the germline V gene. V trimming: 4 bases; J trimming: 5 bases; junction bases outside the gene matches: 7. This CDR3 contains 14 residues.

This chain links TRBV19 with TRBJ1-6; 8 bases align to TRBD1. V shed 7 bases, J shed 10 bases, and the junction held 9 bases outside the gene matches. Germline assignment: CDR1 LNHDA and CDR2 SQIVND (reference sequence). The CDR3 loop spans 14 amino acids. CDR3 protein: CASTEDRGSSPLHF. DNA for the CDR3: TGTGCCAGTACCGAAGACAGGGGATCCTCACCCCTCCACTTT.

V is TRBV7-9 and J is TRBJ1-2, with 9 bases matching TRBD1. The V segment lost 4 bases and the J segment 7 bases; nucleotides outside the gene matches: 7. Germline values: CDR1 SEHNR, CDR2 FQNEAQ (reference sequence). The CDR3 contains 14 residues. CDR3: CASSWTGTGFGYTF. CDR3 nucleotides: TGTGCCAGCAGCTGGACCGGGACAGGGTTTGGCTACACCTTC.

This clonotype was counted only a few times. The V gene is TRBV19, the J gene TRBJ1-1; 7 nucleotides line up with TRBD1. Germline V gives CDR1 LNHDA, CDR2 SQIVND (reference sequence). The CDR3 runs 13 residues. With 7 bases clipped from V and 5 bases from J, the junction kept 7 bases outside the gene matches. The chain's CDR3 is CASTGGRRTEAFF. CDR3 coding DNA: TGTGCCAGTACAGGGGGGAGAAGAACTGAAGCTTTCTTT.

This clonotype was seen only a few times. J is TRBJ1-4 and V is TRBV4-1; D not certain. The length of the CDR3 is 11 residues. Germline V lookup: CDR1 MGHRA, CDR2 YSYEKL. V was clipped by 6 bases and J by 8 bases, with 7 bases between them. In nucleotides, the CDR3 is TGCGCCAGCAGAGGGAGGGAAAAACTGTTTTTT. It translates to CASRGREKLFF.

This clonotype was counted at least ten times. The rearrangement uses TRBV3-1 and TRBJ1-1, with a possible D match to TRBD1 (5 bases). Germline CDR1 reads LGHDT; CDR2 reads YNNKEL (reference sequence). V lost 2 bases and J lost 1, with 14 bases in between. The CDR3 has 16 amino acids. CDR3: CASSQSPGIRNTEAFF. For the CDR3, the DNA is TGTGCCAGCAGCCAATCGCCAGGGATCCGGAACACTGAAGCTTTCTTT.